A selection of T cell receptor beta chains follows, all from one sample in a study of graft-versus-host responses after intestinal transplantation. Their antigens are not known. Profiled with immunoSEQ multiplex PCR; TCRdb holds only in-frame clones, not every one. The repertoire holds approximately 81,000 clones, with roughly 87% as singletons. Sequenced material: unstimulated CD8+ T cells sorted from spleen or lymph node cells, taken before transplant. The receptors here all came from a human donor who was the organ donor for an intestinal transplant. CDR3s include the opening cysteine and the closing phenylalanine or tryptophan. A D gene is named only where the DNA matches it firmly. Only some rows state a clone size, as once, few, many or a class for expanded clones.

d_call j_call clone_size v_call cdr3_nt cdr3_aa
TRBD1 TRBJ2-2 NA TRBV6-5 TGTGCCAGCAGTTACGGGACAGGGGGTGTCGGGGAGCTGTTTTTT CASSYGTGGVGELFF
NA TRBJ1-3 NA TRBV2 TGTGCCAGCAGTGAAGTGGCAGAAGCTGGAAACACCATATATTTT CASSEVAEAGNTIYF
TRBD2 TRBJ2-5 NA TRBV4-2 TGTGCCAGCAGCCAGGTGCTTAGCGGGGGACTGGCGGAGACCCAGTACTTC CASSQVLSGGLAETQYF
TRBD1 TRBJ2-5 NA TRBV6-1 TGTGCCAGCAGTGGGACAGGGACACAGACCCAGTACTTC CASSGTGTQTQYF
TRBD1 TRBJ2-3 NA TRBV19 TGTGCCAGTAGTATCCTCGGGACAGGGTCCGATACGCAGTATTTT CASSILGTGSDTQYF
TRBD2 TRBJ2-1 NA TRBV7-3 TGTGCCAGCAGCCCGGGGGGTTTCGGCAATGAGCAGTTCTTC CASSPGGFGNEQFF
TRBD2 TRBJ2-7 once TRBV11-2 TGTGCCAGCAGCTTCGGCGGGGGGAGGTACGAGCAGTACTTC CASSFGGGRYEQYF
TRBD1 TRBJ2-1 NA TRBV9 TGTGCCAGCAGCGTAGGGCAGGGGGTCCCTGAGCAGTTCTTC CASSVGQGVPEQFF
NA TRBJ2-1 few TRBV11-1 TGTGCCAGCGGGGCTACAGGGTTCGATGAGCAGTTCTTC CASGATGFDEQFF
NA TRBJ2-3 NA TRBV29-1 TGCAGCGTAATCGGACCTAGCACAGATACGCAGTATTTT CSVIGPSTDTQYF
TRBD1 TRBJ2-2 NA TRBV29-1 TGCAGCGTCGCAGGGGGCCCGGGCACCGGGGAGCTGTTTTTT CSVAGGPGTGELFF
TRBD1 TRBJ1-2 NA TRBV5-5 TGTGCCAGCAGCTCAGGCGGGACAGGGGGCCTTCTCTATGGCTACACCTTC CASSSGGTGGLLYGYTF
NA TRBJ1-4 NA TRBV2 TGTGCCAGCAGTGGTCGTCAGGGAGGGGAAAAACTGTTTTTT CASSGRQGGEKLFF
TRBD1 TRBJ1-1 once TRBV6-5 TGTGCCAGCAGTCAAACAGACAGGGGCACTGAAGCTTTCTTT CASSQTDRGTEAFF
NA TRBJ1-1 NA TRBV6-1 TGTGCCAGCAGTGAAATGGGGCATGAAGACACTGAAGCTTTCTTT CASSEMGHEDTEAFF
NA TRBJ1-1 NA TRBV5-1 TGCGCCAGCAGCCTACAGGGAGACCCTGAAGCTTTCTTT CASSLQGDPEAFF
NA TRBJ2-7 NA TRBV27 TGTGCCAGCAGTTTGAACAGAATGACAGCATACGAGCAGTACTTC CASSLNRMTAYEQYF
NA TRBJ2-2 NA TRBV28 TGTGCCAGCAGCGCCGGACTTTATACCGGGGAGCTGTTTTTT CASSAGLYTGELFF
TRBD1 TRBJ2-2 few TRBV6-1 TGTGCCAGCAGTGAAGGAGGGGACAGGGTCACCGGGGAGCTGTTTTTT CASSEGGDRVTGELFF
TRBD1 TRBJ1-6 NA TRBV6-1 TGTGCCAGCAGTGAAGGGACAGGGGGCCCCTCCTATAATTCACCCCTCCACTTT CASSEGTGGPSYNSPLHF
NA TRBJ2-1 NA TRBV13 TGTGCCAGCAGCCCAGGAGGGTACAATGAGCAGTTCTTC CASSPGGYNEQFF
NA TRBJ1-1 NA TRBV6-5 TGTGCCAGCAGTTACTCTACAATGAACACTGAAGCTTTCTTT CASSYSTMNTEAFF
NA TRBJ2-1 NA TRBV27 TGTGCCAGCAGTTTATCTGTCTACAATGAGCAGTTCTTC CASSLSVYNEQFF
NA TRBJ2-3 NA TRBV6-5 TGTGCCAGCAGTTACACTGGGCAGGGTGGAGATACGCAGTATTTT CASSYTGQGGDTQYF
TRBD1 TRBJ2-7 NA TRBV2 TGTGCCAGCAGTGCGAAGCTCGACAGGGTCTACGAGCAGTACTTC CASSAKLDRVYEQYF
NA TRBJ2-3 NA TRBV4-1 TGCGCCAGCAGCCACCTCCTTCGGGCTAGCCTGATCACAGATACGCAGTATTTT CASSHLLRASLITDTQYF
NA TRBJ1-1 NA TRBV5-1 TGCGCCAGCAGCGCCGCTATGGGCACTGAAGCTTTCTTT CASSAAMGTEAFF
TRBD2 TRBJ2-2 NA TRBV9 TGTGCCAGCACACTAGGGGCGGGAGCGAACACCGGGGAGCTGTTGTTT CASTLGAGANTGELLF
NA TRBJ2-1 NA TRBV20-1 TGCAGTGCTAAGTGGTACAATGAGCAGTTCTTC CSAKWYNEQFF
TRBD1 TRBJ2-1 NA TRBV5-4 TGTGCCAGCAGGTCGAGGCCCAGGGGGCAGGTTTCCAATGAGCAGTTCTTC CASRSRPRGQVSNEQFF
TRBD1 TRBJ2-7 few TRBV6-6 TGTGCCAGCAGTCTGGGACAGGACTACGAGCAGTACTTC CASSLGQDYEQYF
NA TRBJ1-1 NA TRBV5-4 TGTGCCAGCAGCTTTCAAGGGACCACTGAAGCTTTCTTT CASSFQGTTEAFF
NA TRBJ2-3 NA TRBV25-1 TGTGCCAGCAGTGAATACGGGGCGGGCCACAGCACAGATACGCAGTATTTT CASSEYGAGHSTDTQYF
NA TRBJ2-1 NA TRBV7-3 TGTGCCAGCAGCAACGGCCCGAACAATGAGCAGTTCTTC CASSNGPNNEQFF
NA TRBJ1-1 NA TRBV7-8 TGTGCCAGCAGCTTAGGGTGGGGCTCGGACACTGAAGCTTTCTTT CASSLGWGSDTEAFF
TRBD2 TRBJ2-5 NA TRBV6-1 TGTGCCACCGGGACTAGCGCACCCGCGGGAGAGACCCAGTACTTC CATGTSAPAGETQYF
TRBD1 TRBJ2-3 NA TRBV6-1 TGTGCCAGCAGTGTGCATCGTGACAGGGGGCTCACAGATACGCAGTATTTT CASSVHRDRGLTDTQYF
NA TRBJ1-5 NA TRBV27 TGTGCCAGCAGTTTAGGGGGGACCAATCAGCCCCAGCATTTT CASSLGGTNQPQHF
NA TRBJ1-6 NA TRBV21-1 TGTGCCAGCAGCATACGGGACAGACTTAATTCACCCCTCCACTTT CASSIRDRLNSPLHF
NA TRBJ2-1 NA TRBV6-6 TGTGCCAGCAGTTACTCGAGGGGGGGATCAGGTGAGCAGTTCTTC CASSYSRGGSGEQFF
TRBD2 TRBJ2-1 NA TRBV13 TGTGCCAGCAGCCAACGGACTAGCGGGGCCCACCGGGATGAGCAGTTCTTC CASSQRTSGAHRDEQFF
NA TRBJ2-7 NA TRBV29-1 TGCAGCGTTGACCTTGGAGTCGGGTACGAGCAGTACTTC CSVDLGVGYEQYF
NA TRBJ2-2 NA TRBV6-1 TGTGCCAGCAGTGAATTTCCAGAGCGGTCATCGCTGTTTTTT CASSEFPERSSLFF
NA TRBJ2-5 NA TRBV5-4 TGTGCCAGCAGCGATCCCGACTTGGGGGAGACCCAGTACTTC CASSDPDLGETQYF
TRBD2 TRBJ2-1 NA TRBV19 TGTGCCAGTAGTATCCCCAGACTAGCGGGGGGGCCCTACAATGAGCAGTTCTTC CASSIPRLAGGPYNEQFF
TRBD2 TRBJ2-3 few TRBV6-4 TGTGCCAGCAGTGACGGGACTAGCGGGGGCACAGATACGCAGTATTTT CASSDGTSGGTDTQYF
NA TRBJ1-6 few TRBV27 TGTGCCAGCAGTTTTACCTGGGCAGAATCTATCTCCTATAATTCACCCCTCCACTTT CASSFTWAESISYNSPLHF